This entry lists 21 T cell receptor beta chains sequenced from one sample in a study of siplizumab effects on memory and regulatory T cells. This table comes from immunoSEQ multiplex PCR, and its TCRdb copy is limited to in-frame clones, with some not included. Of about 100,000 clones in the sample, around 92% were seen once. Sequencing used CD4+ T cells sorted from blood. The receptor set was obtained from a human donor in good health.

The rearrangement uses TRBV5-4 and TRBJ2-5; 8 bases fit TRBD2. The germline gives CDR1 SGHNT, CDR2 YYREEE (reference sequence). V gave up 1 base and J gave up 2 bases; unmatched junction bases: 4. This CDR3 contains 15 residues. CDR3 sequence reads: CASSLIVAGQETQYF. As DNA, the CDR3 is TGTGCCAGCAGCTTGATCGTAGCGGGGCAAGAGACCCAGTACTTC.

V gene TRBV30 combines with J gene TRBJ1-1; no clear D. Germline values: CDR1 GTSNPN, CDR2 SVGIG (reference sequence). Between the trimmed V and J ends, which lost 4 bases and 2 bases, there was a span of 8 bases. The CDR3 loop spans 12 amino acids. The CDR3 nucleotides read TGTGCCTGGACGGCAATTAACACTGAAGCTTTCTTT. Encoded protein: CAWTAINTEAFF. The full variable domain, completed using reference TRBV30 and TRBJ1-1, is SQTIHQWPATLVQPVGSPLSLECTVEGTSNPNLYWYRQAAGRGLQLLFYSVGIGQISSEVPQNLSASRPQDRQFILSSKKLLLSDSGFYLCAWTAINTEAFFGQGTRLTVV.

V usage is TRBV9 and J usage is TRBJ2-1, with 14 bases identical to TRBD2. J was trimmed by 7 bases and V by 5 bases; bases with no gene match: 5. The germline gives CDR1 SGDLS, CDR2 YYNGEE. This CDR3 is built from 15 residues. The CDR3 loop is CASRAGTSGGNEQFF. CDR3 bases: TGTGCCAGCAGAGCCGGGACTAGCGGGGGAAATGAGCAGTTCTTC.

The chain combines TRBV29-1 with TRBJ1-4; a possible D gene is TRBD1 (5 bases). Germline V lookup: CDR1 SQVTM, CDR2 ANQGSEA. CDR3 length equals 14 residues. The V end lost 6 bases, the J end lost 8 bases, and 19 bases lay between the germline ends. This chain's CDR3 is CSVRGKGISEKLFF. The CDR3 DNA follows: TGCAGCGTGAGGGGTAAGGGGATCAGCGAAAAACTGTTTTTT. The entire variable domain, with the rest obtained from reference TRBV29-1 and TRBJ1-4, is as follows: SAVISQKPSRDICQRGTSLTIQCQVDSQVTMMFWYRQQPGQSLTLIATANQGSEATYESGFVIDKFPISRPNLTFSTLTVSNMSPEDSSIYLCSVRGKGISEKLFFGSGTQLSVL.

The sample holds one count of this clone. The rearrangement joins TRBV6-6 to TRBJ1-2, with D possibly TRBD1 on 6 matching bases. Per germline, CDR1 MNHNY and CDR2 SVGAGI (reference sequence). The V gene lost 5 bases and the J gene lost 1 base, with 14 bases spanning the gap. The CDR3 has 15 residues. The CDR3 nucleotides are TGTGCCAGCAGTAGTAAGGAGGACAGTAACTATGGCTACACCTTC. This gives the protein CASSSKEDSNYGYTF.

The J gene is TRBJ2-1, the V gene TRBV19; TRBD2 aligns across 9 bases. There are 15 residues in the CDR3. The germline V gene encodes CDR1 LNHDA and CDR2 SQIVND (reference sequence). Trimming cost V 1 base and J 9 bases; bases outside gene matches: 7. This chain's CDR3 is CASSIASGGSGEQFF. CDR3 coding DNA: TGTGCCAGTAGTATAGCAAGCGGGGGGTCAGGTGAGCAGTTCTTC.

Written as DNA, the CDR3 is TGCGCCAGCAGTAGCGGGGTGACTGGAAACACCATATATTTT. Translation: CASSSGVTGNTIYF. The rearrangement links TRBV10-1 to TRBJ1-3; D is unresolved. Between the trimmed V and J ends, which lost 5 bases and 2 bases, there was a span of 10 bases. Per germline, CDR1 WNHNN and CDR2 SYGVQD (reference sequence). CDR3 length equals 14 residues.

The chain employs TRBV10-3 and TRBJ1-5; D might be TRBD1 (6 bases). CDR1 ENHRY and CDR2 SYGVKD come from the germline V gene. The CDR3 sequence is 14 residues long. Trimming left V 5 bases short and J 0 bases short, with 8 bases between. This chain's CDR3 is CAISTGNSNQPQHF. For the CDR3, the DNA is TGTGCCATCAGTACAGGGAATAGCAATCAGCCCCAGCATTTT.

The rearrangement links TRBV5-4 to TRBJ2-5; the D gene is possibly TRBD1 (5 bases). CDR1 is SGHNT, CDR2 YYREEE, per germline (reference sequence). V lost 2 bases and J 0 bases, leaving 8 bases between the germline ends. The CDR3 has 14 amino acids. The CDR3 coding sequence is TGTGCCAGCAGCTTTGACAGCAACCAAGAGACCCAGTACTTC. Protein product: CASSFDSNQETQYF. Supplemented by reference TRBV5-4 and TRBJ2-5, the full variable domain reads ETGVTQSPTHLIKTRGQQVTLRCSSQSGHNTVSWYQQALGQGPQFIFQYYREEENGRGNFPPRFSGLQFPNYSSELNVNALELDDSALYLCASSFDSNQETQYFGPGTRLLVL.

The chain recombines TRBV10-1 with TRBJ1-5; weak D call: TRBD1 (5 bases). This CDR3 is built from 13 residues. Germline-derived CDR1 and CDR2 are WNHNN and SYGVQD (reference sequence). The germline V and J ends were trimmed by 5 bases and 10 bases, with 15 bases remaining between them. The CDR3 spells CASSPGTDQPQHF. The CDR3 DNA is TGCGCCAGCAGTCCGGGGACGGACCAACCCCAGCATTTT.

This chain links TRBV6-5 with TRBJ1-2, with D perhaps matching TRBD1 (6 bases). Trimming took 3 bases from V and 1 from J, leaving 12 bases between them. Germline CDR1 reads MNHEY; CDR2 reads SVGAGI. This CDR3 has 15 residues. CDR3 protein: CASSYLGGINYGYTF. In DNA, the CDR3 is TGTGCCAGCAGTTATCTGGGGGGCATTAACTATGGCTACACCTTC.

This clone showed up just a few times. This sequence joins TRBV7-9 and TRBJ1-3; 7 bases are shared with TRBD1. Germline loops: CDR1 SEHNR, CDR2 FQNEAQ (reference sequence). The CDR3 contains 18 residues. After removal of 6 bases from V and 3 bases from J, the junction contained 17 bases not matched to a gene. CDR3: CASRRNPLQGLIGNTIYF. The DNA of the CDR3 is TGTGCCAGCAGGAGGAACCCTCTACAGGGGCTGATTGGAAACACCATATATTTT.

The CDR3 loop reads CASSPGGGSSYEQYF. CDR3 bases: TGTGCCAGCAGCCCGGGGGGCGGGAGCTCCTACGAGCAGTACTTC. The chain couples TRBV11-2 to TRBJ2-7; tentative D call: TRBD2 (7 bases). Trimming pared 5 bases from V and 0 bases from J, leaving 14 bases between. This CDR3 is built from 15 residues. Per germline, CDR1 SGHAT and CDR2 FQNNGV.

The chain combines TRBV30 with TRBJ1-1, with D hard to call. Germline lookup yields CDR1 GTSNPN and CDR2 SVGIG (reference sequence). The ends were cut back, 5 bases at V and 2 bases at J, with 12 bases in the middle. The CDR3 is 13 residues long. CDR3 loop: CAWRGGINTEAFF. CDR3 sequence (DNA): TGTGCCTGGCGAGGCGGAATAAACACTGAAGCTTTCTTT.

J is TRBJ1-2 and V is TRBV5-1; D unclear. Germline values: CDR1 SGHRS, CDR2 YFSETQ. CDR3 length: 14 residues. The germline V and J ends were trimmed by 2 bases and 5 bases, with 13 bases remaining between them. The CDR3 here is CASSFTKPEYGYTF. In nucleotides, the CDR3 is TGCGCCAGCAGCTTCACTAAGCCGGAGTATGGCTACACCTTC.

The chain has TRBV9 and TRBJ2-1, with D unresolved. The CDR3 covers 15 residues. The germline CDR1 and CDR2 sequences are SGDLS and YYNGEE. Trimming cost V 0 bases and J 2 bases, with 9 bases left between them. The CDR3 DNA follows: TGTGCCAGCAGCGTAGAAGGGTTTACCTACAATGAGCAGTTCTTC. This translates into CASSVEGFTYNEQFF. The variable domain in full, completed from reference TRBV9 and TRBJ2-1, reads DSGVTQTPKHLITATGQRVTLRCSPRSGDLSVYWYQQSLDQGLQFLIQYYNGEERAKGNILERFSAQQFPDLHSELNLSSLELGDSALYFCASSVEGFTYNEQFFGPGTRLTVL.

For this clone: Other DNA sequences from this sample encode an identical CDR3 as well. The V and J genes are TRBV27 and TRBJ1-2; D gene uncertain. CDR1 and CDR2 (germline): MNHEY, SMNVEV (reference sequence). The V end was cut by 2 bases, the J end by 2 bases, with 6 bases between. This CDR3 has 13 amino acids. CDR3: CASSLTGNYGYTF. CDR3 DNA sequence: TGTGCCAGCAGTTTAACGGGGAACTATGGCTACACCTTC.

This chain uses TRBV2 with TRBJ1-3, with D tentatively TRBD1 (6 bases). The germline V and J ends were trimmed by 6 bases and 2 bases, with 11 bases remaining between them. Per the germline V gene, CDR1 is SNHLY and CDR2 is FYNNEI. The CDR3 covers 14 residues. CDR3 in amino acids: CASRPGGPGNTIYF. The CDR3 DNA is TGTGCCAGCAGACCGGGGGGGCCTGGAAACACCATATATTTT.

V usage is TRBV7-6 and J usage is TRBJ2-7; D unresolved. The CDR3 sequence is 14 residues long. V gave up 2 bases and J gave up 2 bases, with 10 bases separating them. Germline V lookup: CDR1 SGHVS, CDR2 FNYEAQ. CDR3 in amino acids: CASSLLSRTYEQYF. DNA of the CDR3: TGTGCCAGCAGCTTACTCAGCAGAACCTACGAGCAGTACTTC.

The V gene is TRBV29-1, the J gene TRBJ1-2, with 8 bases identical to TRBD1. CDR3 length equals 13 residues. CDR1 SQVTM and CDR2 ANQGSEA come from the germline V gene. Trimming at V came to 5 bases and at J to 0 bases, leaving 2 bases not matched to a gene. The chain's CDR3 is CSVPGQANYGYTF. CDR3 nucleotide sequence: TGCAGCGTTCCGGGACAGGCTAACTATGGCTACACCTTC.

This chain uses TRBV10-3 with TRBJ2-3; D may correspond to TRBD1 or TRBD2 (6 bases each). Germline V gene data show CDR1 as ENHRY and CDR2 as SYGVKD. Trimming took 4 bases from V and 3 from J, leaving 11 bases between them. The CDR3 runs 14 residues. The DNA for the CDR3 is TGTGCCATCAGTGCGGGGGCCGGAACAGATACGCAGTATTTT. Its protein is CAISAGAGTDTQYF.